These T cell receptor beta chains were read from a single sample in a study of CD4 and CD8 cells across lung adenocarcinoma regions. From the PCR reads, TCRdb called clonotypes with MiXCR, one entry per CDR3 protein. The repertoire holds some 8,800 distinct CDR3 sequences, with about half as singletons. Material: CD4+ T cells from the margin of a lung tumor. These receptor sequences come from a male donor with lung adenocarcinoma. The CD4 and CD8 labels of this study may be unreliable. Both conserved end residues are trimmed from each CDR3.

>TRBV6-1
ASSEAQDNTGELF
>TRBV6-1
ASSSGRGTYNEQF
>TRBV28
ASTLRSHGYT
>TRBV6-5
ASSFRDRGHGGELF
>TRBV24-1
ATSDPGTGVFTDTQY
>TRBV6-1
ASSEESHQPQH
>TRBV6-4
ASSEGLWAKNTQY
>TRBV10-1
ASSQGLTSGGTDTQY
>TRBV6-1
ASSEEAVSTGELF
>TRBV6-1
ASSAGQGADEQY
>TRBV6-5
ASSFSGPLNEQF
>TRBV6-5
ASSYSPSVGDYGYT